These T cell receptor beta chains were read from a single sample in a study of blood T cell repertoires in COVID-19. Only in-frame clones appear in the TCRdb table, and some are missing; sequencing was by immunoSEQ multiplex PCR. The sample has approximately 100,000 clones; approximately 86% are singletons. The sample was peripheral blood. The receptor source for this set is a woman aged 60 to 75 with acute or convalescent COVID-19. The CDR3 runs from the conserved cysteine through the conserved F or W. Fields, in order: D gene, V gene, J gene, clone size, CDR3 protein, CDR3 DNA. The D gene is left open where the match is weak. The size of a clone is reported for some rows only, either as once, few or many, or as a class for expanded clones.

d_call: NA; v_call: TRBV7-9; j_call: TRBJ2-5; clone_size: NA; cdr3_aa: CASSTQTGGTQYF; cdr3_nt: TGTGCCAGCAGCACCCAAACCGGGGGGACCCAGTACTTC
d_call: NA; v_call: TRBV9; j_call: TRBJ2-1; clone_size: NA; cdr3_aa: CASSVETSYNEQFF; cdr3_nt: TGTGCCAGCAGCGTCGAGACTAGCTACAATGAGCAGTTCTTC
d_call: NA; v_call: TRBV9; j_call: TRBJ2-3; clone_size: NA; cdr3_aa: CASSVAERHSDTQYF; cdr3_nt: TGTGCCAGCAGCGTAGCAGAGCGGCACTCAGATACGCAGTATTTT
d_call: NA; v_call: TRBV4-2; j_call: TRBJ1-4; clone_size: NA; cdr3_aa: CASSQAGGHEKLFF; cdr3_nt: TGTGCCAGCAGCCAGGCGGGAGGTCATGAAAAACTGTTTTTT
d_call: TRBD2; v_call: TRBV5-1; j_call: TRBJ2-2; clone_size: NA; cdr3_aa: CASSLSSGSFTGELFF; cdr3_nt: TGCGCCAGCAGCTTGTCTAGCGGGAGTTTTACCGGGGAGCTGTTTTTT
d_call: NA; v_call: TRBV6-6; j_call: TRBJ1-3; clone_size: NA; cdr3_aa: CASSPQGGFISGNTIYF; cdr3_nt: TGTGCCAGCAGTCCCCAGGGTGGCTTCATCTCTGGAAACACCATATATTTT
d_call: NA; v_call: TRBV15; j_call: TRBJ2-5; clone_size: NA; cdr3_aa: CATSREGARAAETQYF; cdr3_nt: TGTGCCACCAGCAGAGAGGGGGCGCGTGCCGCAGAGACCCAGTACTTC
d_call: NA; v_call: TRBV10-3; j_call: TRBJ2-2; clone_size: NA; cdr3_aa: CAISASTSTGELFF; cdr3_nt: TGTGCCATCAGTGCTAGCACCTCCACCGGGGAGCTGTTTTTT
d_call: TRBD1; v_call: TRBV18; j_call: TRBJ1-1; clone_size: NA; cdr3_aa: CASSPGMAGGPPGAFF; cdr3_nt: TGTGCCAGCTCACCAGGGATGGCAGGGGGCCCTCCTGGAGCTTTCTTT
d_call: TRBD2; v_call: TRBV5-1; j_call: TRBJ2-1; clone_size: NA; cdr3_aa: CASSHDTGTSGYLSYNEQFF; cdr3_nt: TGCGCCAGCAGCCACGATACCGGGACTAGCGGATACCTCTCCTACAATGAGCAGTTCTTC
d_call: NA; v_call: TRBV5-4; j_call: TRBJ2-2; clone_size: NA; cdr3_aa: CASSFRGLNTGELFF; cdr3_nt: TGTGCCAGCAGCTTTAGAGGGTTGAACACCGGGGAGCTGTTTTTT
d_call: NA; v_call: TRBV11-3; j_call: TRBJ1-4; clone_size: NA; cdr3_aa: CASSPYGEKLFF; cdr3_nt: TGTGCCAGCAGCCCGTACGGGGAAAAACTGTTTTTT
d_call: TRBD1; v_call: TRBV18; j_call: TRBJ2-2; clone_size: NA; cdr3_aa: CASSPIGTATGELFF; cdr3_nt: TGTGCCAGCTCACCAATTGGGACAGCTACCGGGGAGCTGTTTTTT
d_call: TRBD1; v_call: TRBV3-1/TRBV3-2; j_call: TRBJ1-2; clone_size: once; cdr3_aa: CASSQGGQIYYGYTF; cdr3_nt: TGTGCCAGCAGCCAAGGGGGACAGATATACTATGGCTACACCTTC
d_call: NA; v_call: TRBV18; j_call: TRBJ2-2; clone_size: once; cdr3_aa: CASSPTRIYTGELFF; cdr3_nt: TGTGCCAGCTCACCTACGAGGATCTACACCGGGGAGCTGTTTTTT
d_call: NA; v_call: TRBV6-6; j_call: TRBJ1-4; clone_size: NA; cdr3_aa: CPLGLQGRNEKLFF; cdr3_nt: TGTCCACTCGGATTACAGGGACGGAATGAAAAACTGTTTTTT
d_call: TRBD1; v_call: TRBV3-1/TRBV3-2; j_call: TRBJ1-5; clone_size: NA; cdr3_aa: CASSQGTGLNQPQHF; cdr3_nt: TGTGCCAGCAGCCAAGGGACAGGGCTCAATCAGCCCCAGCATTTT
d_call: NA; v_call: TRBV7-2; j_call: TRBJ1-2; clone_size: NA; cdr3_aa: CASSHPGGSRAYTF; cdr3_nt: TGTGCCAGCAGCCACCCAGGAGGTAGCCGCGCGTACACCTTC
d_call: TRBD2; v_call: TRBV11-1; j_call: TRBJ2-1; clone_size: NA; cdr3_aa: CASSASGRAEDEQFF; cdr3_nt: TGTGCCAGCAGCGCTAGCGGGAGGGCCGAGGATGAGCAGTTCTTC
d_call: NA; v_call: TRBV7-9; j_call: TRBJ2-3; clone_size: NA; cdr3_aa: CASSSTSARTDTQYF; cdr3_nt: TGTGCCAGCAGCTCCACCTCAGCGAGGACAGATACGCAGTATTTT
d_call: TRBD1; v_call: TRBV6-5; j_call: TRBJ1-1; clone_size: few; cdr3_aa: CASSYSLTGGNTEAFF; cdr3_nt: TGTGCCAGCAGTTACTCTTTGACAGGGGGGAACACTGAAGCTTTCTTT
d_call: TRBD1; v_call: TRBV12-5; j_call: TRBJ1-2; clone_size: NA; cdr3_aa: CASESRGDSYGYTF; cdr3_nt: TGTGCTAGTGAGAGCAGGGGGGACAGCTATGGCTACACCTTC
d_call: NA; v_call: TRBV11-2; j_call: TRBJ1-1; clone_size: NA; cdr3_aa: CASSQPGVGRDTEAFF; cdr3_nt: TGTGCCAGCAGCCAGCCGGGTGTTGGGAGGGACACTGAAGCTTTCTTT
d_call: TRBD1; v_call: TRBV18; j_call: TRBJ2-5; clone_size: NA; cdr3_aa: CASSPPGQGPPRETQYF; cdr3_nt: TGTGCCAGCTCACCACCGGGACAGGGGCCGCCAAGAGAGACCCAGTACTTC
d_call: TRBD2; v_call: TRBV24-1; j_call: TRBJ2-5; clone_size: NA; cdr3_aa: CATSDPFGAGAQKQETQYF; cdr3_nt: TGTGCCACCAGTGACCCCTTCGGTGCGGGAGCGCAAAAACAAGAGACCCAGTACTTC
d_call: TRBD1; v_call: TRBV19; j_call: TRBJ1-2; clone_size: few; cdr3_aa: CASSPDRFNYGYTF; cdr3_nt: TGTGCCAGTAGCCCGGACAGGTTTAACTATGGCTACACCTTC
d_call: TRBD1; v_call: TRBV6-6; j_call: TRBJ2-7; clone_size: once; cdr3_aa: CASSSADRSSYEQYF; cdr3_nt: TGTGCCAGCAGTTCCGCGGACAGGAGCTCCTACGAGCAGTACTTC
d_call: NA; v_call: TRBV19; j_call: TRBJ1-2; clone_size: NA; cdr3_aa: CASSIPPGYKANYGYTF; cdr3_nt: TGTGCCAGTAGTATCCCTCCGGGGTACAAAGCTAACTATGGCTACACCTTC
d_call: TRBD2; v_call: TRBV3-1/TRBV3-2; j_call: TRBJ2-5; clone_size: NA; cdr3_aa: CASSYSRLAGHQETQYF; cdr3_nt: TGTGCCAGCAGCTACAGCCGATTAGCGGGACACCAAGAGACCCAGTACTTC
d_call: NA; v_call: TRBV6-1; j_call: TRBJ1-3; clone_size: NA; cdr3_aa: CASSEPPSSGNTIYF; cdr3_nt: TGTGCCAGCAGTGAACCGCCTAGCTCTGGAAACACCATATATTTT
d_call: NA; v_call: TRBV5-5; j_call: TRBJ2-1; clone_size: NA; cdr3_aa: CASSLEVRVINEQFF; cdr3_nt: TGTGCCAGCAGCTTGGAGGTCAGGGTTATCAATGAGCAGTTCTTC
d_call: NA; v_call: TRBV2; j_call: TRBJ2-5; clone_size: NA; cdr3_aa: CASTGHTRGETQYF; cdr3_nt: TGTGCCAGCACGGGACACACCAGGGGAGAGACCCAGTACTTC
d_call: TRBD2; v_call: TRBV2; j_call: TRBJ2-3; clone_size: once; cdr3_aa: CASSYATGGAQYF; cdr3_nt: TGTGCCAGCAGTTACGCGACGGGGGGAGCGCAGTATTTT
d_call: NA; v_call: TRBV7-6; j_call: TRBJ1-6; clone_size: NA; cdr3_aa: CASSSLSPAYNSPLHF; cdr3_nt: TGTGCCAGCAGCTCTTTAAGTCCGGCCTATAATTCACCCCTCCACTTT
d_call: NA; v_call: TRBV28; j_call: TRBJ1-2; clone_size: NA; cdr3_aa: CASSLGPLFYGYTF; cdr3_nt: TGTGCCAGCAGTTTGGGCCCCCTATTCTATGGCTACACCTTC
d_call: NA; v_call: TRBV5-5; j_call: TRBJ1-4; clone_size: NA; cdr3_aa: CASSLGQNEKLFF; cdr3_nt: TGTGCCAGCAGCTTGGGACAGAATGAAAAACTGTTTTTT
d_call: NA; v_call: TRBV10-3; j_call: TRBJ1-2; clone_size: NA; cdr3_aa: CAISESGTTYGYTF; cdr3_nt: TGTGCCATCAGTGAGTCAGGGACAACTTATGGCTACACCTTC
d_call: NA; v_call: TRBV19; j_call: TRBJ2-1; clone_size: NA; cdr3_aa: CASRVSNSNEQFF; cdr3_nt: TGTGCCAGTAGAGTCTCGAATAGCAATGAGCAGTTCTTC
d_call: NA; v_call: TRBV5-3; j_call: TRBJ1-4; clone_size: NA; cdr3_aa: CARSPGGSCGYEKLFF; cdr3_nt: TGTGCCAGAAGCCCGGGGGGGTCTTGCGGGTATGAAAAACTGTTTTTT
d_call: TRBD1; v_call: TRBV11-3; j_call: TRBJ2-2; clone_size: NA; cdr3_aa: CASSSTLGTGTNTGELFF; cdr3_nt: TGTGCCAGCAGCTCCACTCTTGGGACAGGGACGAACACCGGGGAGCTGTTTTTT
d_call: NA; v_call: TRBV18; j_call: TRBJ1-2; clone_size: NA; cdr3_aa: CASSPQSTEGYTF; cdr3_nt: TGTGCCAGCTCACCACAGAGTACGGAGGGCTACACCTTC
d_call: TRBD2; v_call: TRBV24-1; j_call: TRBJ2-3; clone_size: NA; cdr3_aa: CATGSIAGGTDTQYF; cdr3_nt: TGTGCCACCGGAAGTATAGCGGGAGGGACAGATACGCAGTATTTT
d_call: NA; v_call: TRBV24-1; j_call: TRBJ2-1; clone_size: NA; cdr3_aa: CATSDPGHVYNEQFF; cdr3_nt: TGTGCCACCAGTGATCCGGGACATGTATACAATGAGCAGTTCTTC